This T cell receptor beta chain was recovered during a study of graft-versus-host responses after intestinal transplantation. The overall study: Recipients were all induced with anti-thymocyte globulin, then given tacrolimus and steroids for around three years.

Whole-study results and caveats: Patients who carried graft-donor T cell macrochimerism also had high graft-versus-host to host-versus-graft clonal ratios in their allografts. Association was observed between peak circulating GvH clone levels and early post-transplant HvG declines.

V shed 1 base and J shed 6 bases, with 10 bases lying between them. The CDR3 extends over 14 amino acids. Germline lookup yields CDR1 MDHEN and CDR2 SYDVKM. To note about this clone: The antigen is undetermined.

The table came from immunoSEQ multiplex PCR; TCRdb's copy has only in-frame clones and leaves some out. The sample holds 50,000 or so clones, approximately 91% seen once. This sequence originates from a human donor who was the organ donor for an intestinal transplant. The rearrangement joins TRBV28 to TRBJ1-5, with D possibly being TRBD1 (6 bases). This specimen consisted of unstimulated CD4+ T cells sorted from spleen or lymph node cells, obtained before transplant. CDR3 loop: CASSLSGGGQPQHF. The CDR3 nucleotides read TGTGCCAGCAGTTTATCCGGGGGCGGTCAGCCCCAGCATTTT.